This entry concerns a single TCR beta chain. The data originate from a study of blood T cell repertoires in COVID-19. Clones were sequenced by immunoSEQ multiplex PCR, and TCRdb holds only the in-frame ones, with some missing. The sample lists under 200,000 clones, 86% occurring once. The sample taken for sequencing was PBMCs or T cells enriched from blood (not recorded which). The clonotype was recovered from a man aged 35-49 years with acute COVID-19.

CDR3 residues: CASQSVGRGLGLDEQFF. The CDR3 DNA is TGTGCCAGTCAATCAGTGGGAAGGGGACTAGGTTTAGATGAGCAGTTCTTC. The V gene is TRBV27, the J gene TRBJ2-1, with 8 bases lining up with TRBD2. Germline CDR1 and CDR2: MNHEY and SMNVEV (reference sequence). J was trimmed by 8 bases and V by 9 bases; bases with no gene match: 21. CDR3 length: 17 amino acids.